These T cell receptor beta chains were read from a single sample in a study of T cell responses to AZD1222 COVID-19 vaccine. Here immunoSEQ multiplex PCR was the method, and the copy in TCRdb shows in-frame clones only, minus some. The table shows 75,000 to 85,000 clones, with around three quarters occurring only once. The input for sequencing was peripheral blood, taken 28 days after the second dose of the MenACWY control vaccine. Receptor source: an adult who received the MenACWY meningococcal vaccine as a control. Each CDR3 is given with its conserved first and last residue. Each record gives: D gene, J gene, V gene, CDR3 protein. A D gene is named only where the DNA matches it firmly.

D: TRBD2; J: TRBJ2-2; V: TRBV5-1; CDR3: CASSFGSGGRNTGELFF
D: TRBD1; J: TRBJ1-1; V: TRBV18; CDR3: CASSQGARTEAFF
D: TRBD1; J: TRBJ1-4; V: TRBV27; CDR3: CASSPLWTGENEKLFF
D: -; J: TRBJ1-3; V: TRBV28; CDR3: CASMTGSGNTIYF
D: TRBD1; J: TRBJ1-3; V: TRBV28; CDR3: CASSSQGGGNTIYF
D: -; J: TRBJ2-1; V: TRBV4-2; CDR3: CASSQEGTKQFF
D: -; J: TRBJ2-1; V: TRBV7-9; CDR3: CASRSGRSYNEQFF
D: -; J: TRBJ1-1; V: TRBV9; CDR3: CASSVVAEYTEAFF
D: -; J: TRBJ1-1; V: TRBV3-1/TRBV3-2; CDR3: CASSQTGNTEAFF
D: -; J: TRBJ1-5; V: TRBV9; CDR3: CASIESGEGDHNQPQHF
D: -; J: TRBJ2-3; V: TRBV21-1; CDR3: CASSKGPAGMTDTQYF
D: -; J: TRBJ1-4; V: TRBV15; CDR3: CATSRDLWEKLFF
D: -; J: TRBJ1-2; V: TRBV19; CDR3: CASSIQGLYGYTF
D: -; J: TRBJ2-1; V: TRBV14; CDR3: CASSQRGSYGNEQFF
D: TRBD2; J: TRBJ2-1; V: TRBV7-8; CDR3: CASSRGLAEYNEQFF
D: TRBD1; J: TRBJ1-5; V: TRBV19; CDR3: CASSIFGQGRQPQHF
D: TRBD2; J: TRBJ2-3; V: TRBV7-9; CDR3: CASSLLLAGYSTDTQYF
D: -; J: TRBJ2-2; V: TRBV5-5; CDR3: CASSLTEGEVGELFF
D: TRBD1; J: TRBJ1-5; V: TRBV4-2; CDR3: CASRRDRESNQPQHF
D: -; J: TRBJ1-1; V: TRBV20-1; CDR3: CSAIRNTEAFF
D: TRBD1; J: TRBJ2-1; V: TRBV25-1; CDR3: CASSGGTVGYNEQFF
D: -; J: TRBJ1-2; V: TRBV4-2; CDR3: CASSQVGQWDGYTF
D: -; J: TRBJ1-1; V: TRBV3-1/TRBV3-2; CDR3: CASSPVGGIRNTEAFF
D: -; J: TRBJ1-1; V: TRBV30; CDR3: CAWTYGRNTEAFF
D: -; J: TRBJ1-2; V: TRBV6-6; CDR3: CASRLAGVTYGYTF
D: -; J: TRBJ2-7; V: TRBV9; CDR3: CASSRGLNYEQYF
D: TRBD2; J: TRBJ2-7; V: TRBV4-2; CDR3: CASSQDEAGTSAFEQYF
D: -; J: TRBJ2-7; V: TRBV5-4; CDR3: CASSSNLQDEQYF
D: -; J: TRBJ1-2; V: TRBV2; CDR3: CASSTGTQGGGYTF
D: -; J: TRBJ2-3; V: TRBV4-1; CDR3: CASSQEEASGTDTQYF
D: -; J: TRBJ2-1; V: TRBV6-6; CDR3: CASRTGSYNEQFF
D: -; J: TRBJ2-6; V: TRBV28; CDR3: CASSLISAGANVLTF
D: -; J: TRBJ2-5; V: TRBV5-1; CDR3: CASSYSGEEETQYF
D: -; J: TRBJ1-1; V: TRBV4-2; CDR3: CASSQESGQTHTEAFF